A selection of T cell receptor beta chains follows, all from one sample in a study of human CD8 memory T cell subsets. TCRdb re-called the 5' RACE reads and shows each CDR3 protein once, DNA omitted. This repertoire includes 5,000 to 6,500 distinct CDR3 sequences. The sequencing sample was made of CD8+ T cells from PBMCs. Every receptor here comes from a human donor in good health. Both conserved end residues are part of each CDR3. Clone sizes are given selectively: once, few, many, or a class where the clone is expanded.

clone_size	v_call	j_call	cdr3_aa
-	TRBV19	TRBJ1-2	CASGDWTRYTF
medium-sized	TRBV15	TRBJ2-1	CATSRVSAGGSYNEQFF
medium-sized	TRBV7-7	TRBJ2-7	CASSFGTGGTYEQYF
-	TRBV5-4	TRBJ1-2	CASSLGPGGYTF
-	TRBV7-9	TRBJ2-3	CASSFSVTDTQYF
-	TRBV7-9	TRBJ2-5	CATGDRGGRETQYF
medium-sized	TRBV29-1	TRBJ2-1	CSDGQGARNEQFF
-	TRBV9	TRBJ2-2	CASRSPSGRPGSNTGELFF
-	TRBV12-3/TRBV12-4	TRBJ2-5	CASSEFREETQYF
-	TRBV7-9	TRBJ2-1	CASSLETGEGRNEQFF
-	TRBV7-9	TRBJ1-1	CASTPGVVTRLNTEAFF
medium-sized	TRBV4-1	TRBJ2-5	CASSQDGLAGGETQYF
-	TRBV27	TRBJ2-7	CASSLTPGLSYEQYF
medium-sized	TRBV10-3	TRBJ2-7	CAIGTGYEQYF
-	TRBV6-1	TRBJ1-4	CASFGGRAKEKLFF
-	TRBV28	TRBJ1-5	CASRPWVGSNQPQHF
-	TRBV6-5	TRBJ2-6	CASSRYRVSGANVLTF
-	TRBV11-2	TRBJ1-1	CASSLVVTGRNTEAFF
-	TRBV5-1	TRBJ2-1	CASSWTGEPNEQFF
-	TRBV29-1	TRBJ1-1	CSVMGMNTEAFF
medium-sized	TRBV7-6	TRBJ1-3	CASSPRGAGNTIYF
-	TRBV27	TRBJ1-1	CASSLWGRAEAFF
medium-sized	TRBV5-4	TRBJ2-1	CASSLDGTGSNEQFF
-	TRBV7-2	TRBJ2-3	CASSLILAGGDTQYF
medium-sized	TRBV13	TRBJ2-1	CASSSTPGDTNNEQFF
-	TRBV13	TRBJ1-1	CASSFHTAEAFF
-	TRBV20-1	TRBJ2-3	CSARDGSGTDTQYF
-	TRBV27	TRBJ2-1	CASSSVAGAPNEQFF
-	TRBV2	TRBJ1-2	CASSPLLSGGGYTF
-	TRBV19	TRBJ2-1	CASQVSLSYNEQFF
-	TRBV4-3	TRBJ2-1	CASSQDQAGSYNEQFF
-	TRBV4-2	TRBJ2-3	CASSQAPSGGAQDTQYF
-	TRBV28	TRBJ1-5	CASRVPRGWEPQHF
-	TRBV2	TRBJ2-1	CASSEPSGGVVEQFF
-	TRBV12-3/TRBV12-4	TRBJ2-3	CASSGTIKDTQYF
-	TRBV6-5	TRBJ1-2	CASSLQGVSPGGYTF